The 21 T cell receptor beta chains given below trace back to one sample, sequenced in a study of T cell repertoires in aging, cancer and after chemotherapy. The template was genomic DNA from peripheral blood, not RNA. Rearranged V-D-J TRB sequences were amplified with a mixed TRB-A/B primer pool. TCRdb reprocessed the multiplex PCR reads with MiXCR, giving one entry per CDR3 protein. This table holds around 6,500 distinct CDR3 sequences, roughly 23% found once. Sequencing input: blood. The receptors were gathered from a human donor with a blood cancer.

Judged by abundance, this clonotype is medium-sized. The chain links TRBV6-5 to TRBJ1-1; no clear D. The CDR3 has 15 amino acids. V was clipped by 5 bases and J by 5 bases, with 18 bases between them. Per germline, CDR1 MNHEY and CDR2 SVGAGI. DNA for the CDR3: TGTGCCAGCAGTAGACGGCCTGAAGCCAGGACTGAAGCTTTCTTT. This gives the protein CASSRRPEARTEAFF.

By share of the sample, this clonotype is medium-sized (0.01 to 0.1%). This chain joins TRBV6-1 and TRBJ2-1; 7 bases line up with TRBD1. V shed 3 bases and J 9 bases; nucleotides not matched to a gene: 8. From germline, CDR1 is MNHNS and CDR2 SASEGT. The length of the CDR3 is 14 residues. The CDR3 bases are TGTGCCAGCAGTGAGACAGGGCCCTGGGCTGAGCAGTTCTTC. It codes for CASSETGPWAEQFF.

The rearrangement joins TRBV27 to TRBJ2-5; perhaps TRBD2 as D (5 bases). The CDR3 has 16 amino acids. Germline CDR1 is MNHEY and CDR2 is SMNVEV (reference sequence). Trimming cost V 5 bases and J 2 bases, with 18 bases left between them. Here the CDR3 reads CASSAIRRAGQETQYF. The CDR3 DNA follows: TGTGCCAGCAGTGCTATCAGGCGGGCCGGACAAGAGACCCAGTACTTC.

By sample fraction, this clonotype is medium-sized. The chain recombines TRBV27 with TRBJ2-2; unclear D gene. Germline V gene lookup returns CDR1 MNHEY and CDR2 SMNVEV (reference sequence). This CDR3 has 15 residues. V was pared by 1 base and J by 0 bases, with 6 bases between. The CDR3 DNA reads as TGTGCCAGCAGTTTATGGGGTACGAACACCGGGGAGCTGTTTTTT. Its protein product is CASSLWGTNTGELFF.

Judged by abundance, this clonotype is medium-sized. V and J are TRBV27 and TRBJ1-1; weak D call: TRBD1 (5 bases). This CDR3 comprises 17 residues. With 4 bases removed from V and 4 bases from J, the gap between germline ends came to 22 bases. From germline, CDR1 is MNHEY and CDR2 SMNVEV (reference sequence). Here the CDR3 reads CASSWKTRGVGGTEAFF. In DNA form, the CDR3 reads TGTGCCAGCAGTTGGAAGACACGGGGGGTAGGAGGCACTGAAGCTTTCTTT.

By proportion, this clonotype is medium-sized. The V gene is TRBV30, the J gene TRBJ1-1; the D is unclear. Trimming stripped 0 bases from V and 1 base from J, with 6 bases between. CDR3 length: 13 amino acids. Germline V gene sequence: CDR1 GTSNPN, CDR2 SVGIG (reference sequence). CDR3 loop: CAWSVNRNTEAFF. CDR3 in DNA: TGTGCCTGGAGTGTTAACAGGAACACTGAAGCTTTCTTT.

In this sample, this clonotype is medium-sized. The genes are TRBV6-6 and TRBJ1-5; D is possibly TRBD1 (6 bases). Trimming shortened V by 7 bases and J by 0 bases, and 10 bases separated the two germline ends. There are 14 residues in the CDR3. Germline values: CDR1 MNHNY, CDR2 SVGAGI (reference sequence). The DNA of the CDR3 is TGTGCCAGCAAGCGGGACATTAGCAATCAGCCCCAGCATTTT. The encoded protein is CASKRDISNQPQHF.

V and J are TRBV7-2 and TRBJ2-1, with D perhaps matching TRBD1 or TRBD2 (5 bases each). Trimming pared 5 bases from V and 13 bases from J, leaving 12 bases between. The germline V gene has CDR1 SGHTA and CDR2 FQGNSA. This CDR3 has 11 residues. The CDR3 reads CASSRGVLQFF. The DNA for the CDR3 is TGTGCCAGCAGCCGGGGCGTTCTCCAGTTCTTC.

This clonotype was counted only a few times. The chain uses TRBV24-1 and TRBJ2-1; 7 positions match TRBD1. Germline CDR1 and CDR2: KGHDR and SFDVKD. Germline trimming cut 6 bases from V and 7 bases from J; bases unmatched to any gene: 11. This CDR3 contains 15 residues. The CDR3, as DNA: TGTGCCACCAGTCAAAATAGGGGGCGCGGAAATGAGCAGTTCTTC. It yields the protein CATSQNRGRGNEQFF.

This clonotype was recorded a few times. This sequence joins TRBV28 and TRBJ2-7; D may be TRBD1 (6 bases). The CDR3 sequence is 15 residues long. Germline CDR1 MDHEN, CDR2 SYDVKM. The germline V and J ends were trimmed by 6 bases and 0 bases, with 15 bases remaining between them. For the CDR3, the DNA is TGTGCCAGCAGGAAACTGACAGGTAGCTCCTACGAGCAGTACTTC. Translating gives CASRKLTGSSYEQYF.

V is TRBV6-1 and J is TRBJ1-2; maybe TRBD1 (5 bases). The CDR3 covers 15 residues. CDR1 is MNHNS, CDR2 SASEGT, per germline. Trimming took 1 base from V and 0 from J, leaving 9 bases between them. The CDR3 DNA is TGTGCCAGCAGTGAAGTAGACAGTTCTAACTATGGCTACACCTTC. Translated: CASSEVDSSNYGYTF.

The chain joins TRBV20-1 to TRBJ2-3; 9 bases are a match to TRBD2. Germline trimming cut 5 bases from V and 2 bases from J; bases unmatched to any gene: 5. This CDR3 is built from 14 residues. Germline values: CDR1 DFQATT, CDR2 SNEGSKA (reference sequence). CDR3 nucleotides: TGCAGTGCTGTACTAGCGGGCACCACAGATACGCAGTATTTT. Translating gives CSAVLAGTTDTQYF.

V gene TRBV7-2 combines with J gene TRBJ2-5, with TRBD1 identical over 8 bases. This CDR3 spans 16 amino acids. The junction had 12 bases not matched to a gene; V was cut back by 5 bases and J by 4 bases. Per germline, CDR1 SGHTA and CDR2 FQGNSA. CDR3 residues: CASSPGGYGSRETQYF. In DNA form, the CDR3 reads TGTGCCAGCAGCCCAGGGGGCTACGGGTCAAGAGAGACCCAGTACTTC.

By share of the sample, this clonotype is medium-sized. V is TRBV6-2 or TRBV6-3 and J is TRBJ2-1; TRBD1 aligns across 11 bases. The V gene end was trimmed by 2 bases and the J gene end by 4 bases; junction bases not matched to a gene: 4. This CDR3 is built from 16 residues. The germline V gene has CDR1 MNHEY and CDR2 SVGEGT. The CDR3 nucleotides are TGTGCCAGCAGTTACCGGGACAGGGGGTCTTACAATGAGCAGTTCTTC. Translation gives CASSYRDRGSYNEQFF.

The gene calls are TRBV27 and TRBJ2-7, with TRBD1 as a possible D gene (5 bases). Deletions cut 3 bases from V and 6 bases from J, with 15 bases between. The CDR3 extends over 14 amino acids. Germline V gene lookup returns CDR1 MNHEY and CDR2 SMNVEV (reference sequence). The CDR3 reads CASSFLSTDSEQYF. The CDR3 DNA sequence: TGTGCCAGCAGTTTCCTCTCGACCGACAGCGAGCAGTACTTC.

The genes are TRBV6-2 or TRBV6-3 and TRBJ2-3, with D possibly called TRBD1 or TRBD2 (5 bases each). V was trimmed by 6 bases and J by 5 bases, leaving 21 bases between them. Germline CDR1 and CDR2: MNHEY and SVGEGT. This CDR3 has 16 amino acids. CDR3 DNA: TGTGCCAGCAGCCGCCTGGCCCCGGGGACCAAAGATACGCAGTATTTT. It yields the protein CASSRLAPGTKDTQYF.

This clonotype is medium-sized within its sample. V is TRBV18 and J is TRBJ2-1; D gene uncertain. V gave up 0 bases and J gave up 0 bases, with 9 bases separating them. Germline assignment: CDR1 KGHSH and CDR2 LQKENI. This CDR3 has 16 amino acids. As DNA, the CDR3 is TGTGCCAGCTCACCACCTGAAGGTGGCTCCTACAATGAGCAGTTCTTC. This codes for CASSPPEGGSYNEQFF.

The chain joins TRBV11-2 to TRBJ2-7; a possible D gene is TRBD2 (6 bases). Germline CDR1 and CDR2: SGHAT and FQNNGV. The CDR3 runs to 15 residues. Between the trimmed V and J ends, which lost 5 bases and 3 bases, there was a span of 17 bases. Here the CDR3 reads CASSLPRLAHYEQYF. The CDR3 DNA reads TGTGCCAGCAGCCTCCCCCGGCTAGCGCACTACGAGCAGTACTTC.

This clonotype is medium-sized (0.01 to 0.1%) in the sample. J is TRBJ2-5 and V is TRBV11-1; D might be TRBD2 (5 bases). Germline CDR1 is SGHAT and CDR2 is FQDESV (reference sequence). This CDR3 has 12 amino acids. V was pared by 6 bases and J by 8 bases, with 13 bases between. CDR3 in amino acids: CASRPGMGTQYF. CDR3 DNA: TGTGCCAGCAGGCCCGGGATGGGAACCCAGTACTTC. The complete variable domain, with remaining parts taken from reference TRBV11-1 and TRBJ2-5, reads EAEVAQSPRYKITEKSQAVAFWCDPISGHATLYWYRQILGQGPELLVQFQDESVVDDSQLPKDRFSAERLKGVDSTLKIQPAELGDSAMYLCASRPGMGTQYFGPGTRLLVL.

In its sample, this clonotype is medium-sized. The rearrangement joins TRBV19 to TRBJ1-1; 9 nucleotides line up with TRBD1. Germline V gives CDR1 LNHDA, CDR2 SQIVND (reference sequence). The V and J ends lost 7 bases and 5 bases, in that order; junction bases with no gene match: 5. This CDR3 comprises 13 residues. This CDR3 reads CASTVTGGTEAFF. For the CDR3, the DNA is TGTGCCAGTACCGTGACAGGGGGTACTGAAGCTTTCTTT. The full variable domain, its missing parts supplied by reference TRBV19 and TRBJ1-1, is DGGITQSPKYLFRKEGQNVTLSCEQNLNHDAMYWYRQDPGQGLRLIYYSQIVNDFQKGDIAEGYSVSREKKESFPLTVTSAQKNPTAFYLCASTVTGGTEAFFGQGTRLTVV.

The CDR3 here is CASLRGGDTEAFF. DNA of the CDR3: TGTGCCAGCCTTAGGGGAGGAGACACTGAAGCTTTCTTT. The chain uses TRBV28 and TRBJ1-1; possible D gene TRBD1, 5 bases. The CDR3 consists of 13 residues. Germline V gene lookup returns CDR1 MDHEN and CDR2 SYDVKM. Trimming took 8 bases from V and 3 from J, leaving 13 bases between them.